This T cell receptor beta chain was documented in a study of blood T cell repertoires in COVID-19. Study details: Collection of acute and convalescent COVID-19 samples took place in the United States, Italy and Spain. Nucleic acid was either cDNA or gDNA, and it came from T cells, B-cell-depleted T cells, or PBMCs.

Deletions cut 7 bases from V and 0 bases from J, with 19 bases between. The V gene's germline CDR1 is SNHLY and CDR2 FYNNEI. The CDR3 loop spans 17 amino acids. Data came from immunoSEQ multiplex PCR; TCRdb stores just in-frame clones and leaves some out. The sample consists of approximately 210,000 clones, 80% of them appearing once. Participants' reported clinical history set cohort assignment. The receptor was derived from a man under 40 with acute COVID-19. This chain connects TRBV2 to TRBJ1-5; D may be TRBD1 (5 bases). Sequences were obtained from PBMCs or T cells enriched from blood (not recorded which). CDR3 sequence (DNA): TGTGCCAGCATGGAGGGGTCAGGGCTTTATAGCAATCAGCCCCAGCATTTT. It encodes CASMEGSGLYSNQPQHF.